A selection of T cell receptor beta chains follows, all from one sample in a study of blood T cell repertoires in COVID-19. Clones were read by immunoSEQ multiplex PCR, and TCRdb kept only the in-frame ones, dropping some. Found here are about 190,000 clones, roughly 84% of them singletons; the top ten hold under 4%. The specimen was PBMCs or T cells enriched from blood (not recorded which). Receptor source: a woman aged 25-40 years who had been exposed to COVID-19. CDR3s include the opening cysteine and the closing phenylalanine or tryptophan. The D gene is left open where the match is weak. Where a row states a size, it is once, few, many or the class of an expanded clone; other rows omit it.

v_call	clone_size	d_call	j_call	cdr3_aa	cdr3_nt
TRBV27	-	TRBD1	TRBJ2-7	CASSLGDSDEQYF	TGTGCCAGCAGTTTGGGGGACAGTGATGAGCAGTACTTC
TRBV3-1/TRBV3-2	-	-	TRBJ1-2	CASSQTGGGGFYGYTF	TGTGCCAGCAGCCAAACCGGAGGTGGGGGGTTCTATGGCTACACCTTC
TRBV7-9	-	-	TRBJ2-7	CASSLELGHLEQYF	TGTGCCAGCAGCTTAGAATTGGGCCACCTAGAGCAGTACTTC
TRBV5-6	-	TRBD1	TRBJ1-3	CASSPGQGGNTIYF	TGTGCCAGCAGCCCCGGACAGGGGGGAAACACCATATATTTT
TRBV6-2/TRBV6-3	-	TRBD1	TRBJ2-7	CASSLPLTGGDEQYF	TGTGCCAGCAGTTTACCTCTTACAGGGGGCGACGAGCAGTACTTC
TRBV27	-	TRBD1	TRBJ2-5	CASSPGQGANVGETQYF	TGTGCCAGCAGCCCCGGACAGGGGGCTAATGTGGGGGAGACCCAGTACTTC
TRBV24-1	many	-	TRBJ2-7	CANEHWAGSYEQYF	TGTGCCAACGAACATTGGGCAGGAAGCTACGAGCAGTACTTC
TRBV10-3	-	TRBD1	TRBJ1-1	CAISNGQGPPNTEAFF	TGTGCCATCAGTAACGGACAGGGGCCACCGAACACTGAAGCTTTCTTT
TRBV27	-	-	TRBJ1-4	CASSLGQTNEKLFF	TGTGCCAGCAGTTTAGGACAGACTAATGAAAAACTGTTTTTT
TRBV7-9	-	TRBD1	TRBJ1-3	CASSLEQGAGNTIYF	TGTGCCAGCAGCTTAGAACAGGGGGCTGGAAACACCATATATTTT
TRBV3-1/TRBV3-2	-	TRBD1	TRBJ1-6	CASRRYEPRDRVDSPLHF	TGTGCCAGCAGGCGCTATGAGCCACGGGACAGGGTGGACTCACCCCTCCACTTT
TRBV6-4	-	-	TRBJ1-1	CASSAGGENTEAFF	TGTGCCAGCAGTGCCGGTGGAGAGAACACTGAAGCTTTCTTT
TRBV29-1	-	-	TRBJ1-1	CSVEEWAGNTEAFF	TGCAGCGTTGAAGAATGGGCAGGGAACACTGAAGCTTTCTTT
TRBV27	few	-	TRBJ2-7	CASSLQKQGYEQYF	TGTGCCAGCAGTCTCCAGAAACAGGGCTACGAGCAGTACTTC
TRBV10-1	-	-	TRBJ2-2	CASSDPNTGELFF	TGCGCCAGCAGTGACCCAAACACCGGGGAGCTGTTTTTT
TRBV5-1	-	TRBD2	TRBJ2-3	CASSLTSGGATDTQYF	TGCGCCAGCAGCTTGACAAGCGGGGGGGCGACAGATACGCAGTATTTT
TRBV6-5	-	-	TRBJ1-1	CASNDRSTEAFF	TGTGCCAGCAACGACAGGAGCACTGAAGCTTTCTTT
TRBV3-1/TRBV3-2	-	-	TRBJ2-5	CASSQYIIETQYF	TGTGCCAGCAGCCAATATATTATAGAGACCCAGTACTTC
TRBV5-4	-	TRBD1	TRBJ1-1	CASSLEGSGGQGGAFF	TGTGCCAGCAGCTTGGAGGGAAGCGGGGGACAGGGCGGTGCTTTCTTT
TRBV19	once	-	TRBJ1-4	CASSYQGTNEKLFF	TGTGCCAGTAGCTATCAGGGGACTAATGAAAAACTGTTTTTT
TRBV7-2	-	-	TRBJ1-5	CASSLSSSFNQPQHF	TGTGCCAGCAGCTTATCCTCGAGTTTCAATCAGCCCCAGCATTTT
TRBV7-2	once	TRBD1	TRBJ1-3	CASSLVQGSGNTIYF	TGTGCCAGCAGCTTAGTACAGGGGTCTGGAAACACCATATATTTT
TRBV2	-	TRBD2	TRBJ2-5	CASSERWRGQETQYF	TGTGCCAGCAGTGAAAGATGGCGGGGGCAAGAGACCCAGTACTTC
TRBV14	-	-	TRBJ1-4	CASSLQQGRNEKLFF	TGTGCCAGCAGCCTACAACAGGGTCGGAATGAAAAACTGTTTTTT
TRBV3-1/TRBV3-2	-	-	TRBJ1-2	CASSQDLQALGGDYGYTF	TGTGCCAGCAGCCAAGATTTGCAGGCTTTGGGAGGGGACTATGGCTACACCTTC
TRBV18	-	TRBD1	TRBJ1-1	CASSPDRDRSNTEAFF	TGTGCCAGCTCACCAGACAGGGACCGTTCGAACACTGAAGCTTTCTTT
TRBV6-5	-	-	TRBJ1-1	CASSYSLATEAFF	TGTGCCAGCAGTTACTCGCTAGCCACTGAAGCTTTCTTT
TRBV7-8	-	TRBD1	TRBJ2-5	CASSRGGQGAETQYF	TGTGCCAGCAGCCGAGGGGGTCAGGGGGCCGAGACCCAGTACTTC
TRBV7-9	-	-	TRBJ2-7	CASSGGTEVSYEQYF	TGTGCCAGCAGCGGCGGGACAGAGGTTTCCTACGAGCAGTACTTC
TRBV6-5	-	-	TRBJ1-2	CASSYSGRHNYGYTF	TGTGCCAGCAGTTACTCGGGGAGGCATAACTATGGCTACACCTTC
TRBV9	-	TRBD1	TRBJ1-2	CASSISGQGYGYTF	TGTGCCAGCAGCATCTCGGGACAGGGCTATGGCTACACCTTC
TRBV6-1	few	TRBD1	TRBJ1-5	CASSENRGSNQPQHF	TGTGCCAGCAGTGAAAACAGGGGTAGCAATCAGCCCCAGCATTTT
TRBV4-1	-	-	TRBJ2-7	CASSQVGLWSSYEQYF	TGCGCCAGCAGCCAAGTGGGACTCTGGAGCTCCTACGAGCAGTACTTC
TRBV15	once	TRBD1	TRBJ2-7	CATSRDPGQQYEQYF	TGTGCCACCAGCAGAGATCCGGGACAGCAATACGAGCAGTACTTC
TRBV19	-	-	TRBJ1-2	CASSSSDRFYTF	TGTGCCAGTAGTTCCTCCGACAGGTTCTACACCTTC
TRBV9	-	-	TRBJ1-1	CASSSGVEAFF	TGTGCCAGCAGCTCAGGGGTAGAGGCTTTCTTT
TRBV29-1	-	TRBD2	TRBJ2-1	CSVRGTSGDYNEQFF	TGCAGCGTGCGGGGGACTAGCGGGGATTACAATGAGCAGTTCTTC
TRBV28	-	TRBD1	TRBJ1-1	CASTVTGTATEAFF	TGTGCCAGCACCGTAACCGGGACAGCCACTGAAGCTTTCTTT
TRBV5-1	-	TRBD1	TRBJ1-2	CASHPGQGPYGYTF	TGCGCCAGCCACCCGGGACAGGGGCCCTATGGCTACACCTTC
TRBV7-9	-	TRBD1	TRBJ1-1	CASSREGGNAFF	TGTGCCAGCAGCCGCGAAGGGGGCAACGCTTTCTTT
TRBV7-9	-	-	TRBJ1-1	CASSLASSYRDNTEAFF	TGTGCCAGCAGCTTAGCCAGCAGTTACAGGGATAACACTGAAGCTTTCTTT
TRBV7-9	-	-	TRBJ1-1	CASSSVGQLNTEAFF	TGTGCCAGCAGCTCGGTGGGGCAGCTTAACACTGAAGCTTTCTTT
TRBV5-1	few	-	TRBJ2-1	CASSSQNEQFF	TGCGCCAGCAGCTCCCAGAATGAGCAGTTCTTC
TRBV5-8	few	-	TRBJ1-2	CASSLTDYHGYTF	TGTGCCAGCAGCTTGACGGACTATCATGGCTACACCTTC
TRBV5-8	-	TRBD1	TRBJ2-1	CASSQGQGSYNEQFF	TGTGCCAGCAGCCAGGGACAGGGCTCCTACAATGAGCAGTTCTTC
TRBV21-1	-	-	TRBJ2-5	CASSKAPAGVQETQYF	TGTGCCAGCAGCAAAGCTCCAGCGGGAGTCCAAGAGACCCAGTACTTC
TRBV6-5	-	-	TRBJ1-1	CASSQSGVTEAFF	TGTGCCAGCAGTCAATCAGGGGTAACTGAAGCTTTCTTT
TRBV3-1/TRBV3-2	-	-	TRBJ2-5	CASSQQGRETQYF	TGTGCCAGCAGCCAGCAAGGGAGGGAGACCCAGTACTTC
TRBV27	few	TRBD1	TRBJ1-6	CASSVLPDRATGLAPLHF	TGTGCCAGCAGTGTTTTACCGGACAGGGCGACTGGGTTGGCACCCCTCCACTTT
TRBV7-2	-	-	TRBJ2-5	CASSLGRDFQETQYF	TGTGCCAGCAGCTTGGGGCGGGACTTCCAAGAGACCCAGTACTTC
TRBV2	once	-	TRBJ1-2	CASSEGVGAPYGYTF	TGTGCCAGCAGTGAAGGGGTAGGGGCTCCCTATGGCTACACCTTC
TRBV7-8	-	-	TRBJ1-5	CASSQDSSNQPQHF	TGTGCCAGCAGCCAGGACAGTAGCAATCAGCCCCAGCATTTT
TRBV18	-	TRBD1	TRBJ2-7	CASSPGTGPYEQYF	TGTGCCAGCTCACCAGGGACAGGCCCCTACGAGCAGTACTTC
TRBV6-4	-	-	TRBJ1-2	CASSKGGGVDGYTF	TGTGCCAGCAGCAAAGGGGGAGGGGTCGATGGCTACACCTTC
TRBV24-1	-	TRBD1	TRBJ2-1	CATSDGGTGYNEQFF	TGTGCCACCAGTGATGGGGGGACAGGGTACAATGAGCAGTTCTTC
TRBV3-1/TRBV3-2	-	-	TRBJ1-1	CASSQPDTEAFF	TGTGCCAGCAGCCAACCGGACACTGAAGCTTTCTTT
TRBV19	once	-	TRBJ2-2	CASTDVRDSSISTGELFF	TGTGCCAGTACCGACGTGAGGGACTCTTCTATCAGTACCGGGGAGCTGTTTTTT
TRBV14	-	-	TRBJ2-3	CASSRMEGRGDTQYF	TGTGCCAGCAGCCGCATGGAGGGGCGGGGCGATACGCAGTATTTT
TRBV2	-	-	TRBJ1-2	CASSPRQGGDGYTF	TGTGCCAGCTCCCCTAGGCAGGGAGGGGATGGCTACACCTTC